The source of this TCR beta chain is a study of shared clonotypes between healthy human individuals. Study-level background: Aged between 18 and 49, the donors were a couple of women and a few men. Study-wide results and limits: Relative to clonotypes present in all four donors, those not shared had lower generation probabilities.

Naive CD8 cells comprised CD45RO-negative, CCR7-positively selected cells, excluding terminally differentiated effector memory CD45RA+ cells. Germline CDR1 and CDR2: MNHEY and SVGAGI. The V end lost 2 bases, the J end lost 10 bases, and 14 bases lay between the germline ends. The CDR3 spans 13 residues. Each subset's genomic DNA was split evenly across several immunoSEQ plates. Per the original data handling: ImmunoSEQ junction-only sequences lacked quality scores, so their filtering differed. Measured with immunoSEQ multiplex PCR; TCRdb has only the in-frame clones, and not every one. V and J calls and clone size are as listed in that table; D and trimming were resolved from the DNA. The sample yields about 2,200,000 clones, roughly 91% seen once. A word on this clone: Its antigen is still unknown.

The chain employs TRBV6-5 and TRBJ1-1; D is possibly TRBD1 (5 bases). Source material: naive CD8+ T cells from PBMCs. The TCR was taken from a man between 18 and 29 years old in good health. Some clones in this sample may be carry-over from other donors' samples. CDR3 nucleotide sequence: TGTGCCAGCAGTTACGGCGGGCCAGGGAGAGCTTTCTTT. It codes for CASSYGGPGRAFF.